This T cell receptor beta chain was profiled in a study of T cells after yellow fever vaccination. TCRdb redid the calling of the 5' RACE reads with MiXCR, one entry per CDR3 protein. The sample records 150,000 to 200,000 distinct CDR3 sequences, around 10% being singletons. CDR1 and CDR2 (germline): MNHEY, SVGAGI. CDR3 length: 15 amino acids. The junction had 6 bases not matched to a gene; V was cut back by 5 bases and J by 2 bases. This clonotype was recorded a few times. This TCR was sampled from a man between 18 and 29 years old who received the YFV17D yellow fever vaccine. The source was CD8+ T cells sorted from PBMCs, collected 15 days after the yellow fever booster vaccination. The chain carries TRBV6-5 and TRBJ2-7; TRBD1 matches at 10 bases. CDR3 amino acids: CASSATGTGAYEQYV. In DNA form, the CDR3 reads TGTGCCAGCAGTGCCACCGGGACAGGGGCCTACGAGCAGTACGTC.